One and the same sample provided the 32 T cell receptor beta chains below, sequenced in a study of T cell repertoires in cytomegalovirus infection. Each CDR3 protein gets one entry after TCRdb re-called the reads with MiXCR. The repertoire holds approximately 190,000 distinct CDR3 sequences, with approximately 30% as singletons. The sequencing input was PBMCs. The receptors originated from a human donor in good health (CMV status not recorded). Some clones in this sample may be carry-over from other donors' samples.

V and J are TRBV2 and TRBJ2-1; no clear D gene. Between the trimmed V and J ends, which lost 7 bases and 7 bases, there was a span of 8 bases. Per germline, CDR1 SNHLY and CDR2 FYNNEI. The CDR3 spans 11 residues. The CDR3 coding sequence is TGTGCCAGCACCTCCTGGAATGAGCAGTTCTTC. It specifies CASTSWNEQFF.

J is TRBJ2-7 and V is TRBV19; tentatively, D is TRBD1 or TRBD2 (5 bases each). Between the trimmed V and J ends, which lost 7 bases and 1 base, there was a span of 17 bases. The germline V gene has CDR1 LNHDA and CDR2 SQIVND (reference sequence). The CDR3 consists of 15 residues. The CDR3 nucleotides are TGTGCCAGTATCCCCGGACCGGGGCGTTCCTACGAGCAGTACTTC. Translated, it gives CASIPGPGRSYEQYF. Complete variable domain (other parts from reference TRBV19 and TRBJ2-7): DGGITQSPKYLFRKEGQNVTLSCEQNLNHDAMYWYRQDPGQGLRLIYYSQIVNDFQKGDIAEGYSVSREKKESFPLTVTSAQKNPTAFYLCASIPGPGRSYEQYFGPGTRLTVT.

This sequence joins TRBV6-5 and TRBJ2-5; 14 bases line up with TRBD2. CDR1 is MNHEY and CDR2 is SVGAGI in the germline V gene. Trimming cost V 7 bases and J 5 bases; bases outside gene matches: 6. The CDR3 consists of 15 residues. CDR3: CASTGLAGGSETQYF. The DNA of the CDR3 is TGTGCCAGCACCGGACTAGCGGGGGGCAGTGAGACCCAGTACTTC.

The chain uses TRBV9 and TRBJ1-5; 7 nucleotides line up with TRBD1. The V and J ends lost 4 bases and 5 bases, in that order; junction bases with no gene match: 3. Germline V CDR1 and CDR2: SGDLS, YYNGEE. This CDR3 comprises 13 residues. The CDR3 DNA is TGTGCCAGCAGCACCACAGGGGATCAGCCCCAGCATTTT. Translation: CASSTTGDQPQHF.

The CDR3 loop is CASSWRELGDIQYF. In DNA form, the CDR3 reads TGTGCCAGCAGCTGGAGAGAGCTAGGGGACATTCAGTACTTC. The chain employs TRBV12-3 or TRBV12-4 and TRBJ2-4, with D possibly TRBD1 on 5 matching bases. This CDR3 region has 14 residues. V was shortened by 6 bases and J by 8 bases, with 17 bases between the two germline ends.

In its sample, this clonotype was seen a few times. The rearrangement links TRBV10-3 to TRBJ2-2; TRBD2 matches at 10 bases. The V gene end was trimmed by 10 bases and the J gene end by 10 bases; junction bases not matched to a gene: 9. The CDR3 extends over 13 amino acids. Per germline, CDR1 ENHRY and CDR2 SYGVKD. The CDR3 loop is CATGAGGSPELFF. CDR3 coding DNA: TGTGCCACCGGAGCGGGGGGGTCCCCGGAGCTGTTTTTT.

This clonotype was recorded a few times. The DNA for the CDR3 is TGCGCCAGCAGTGAGGGGGACAGTTCACCCCTCCACTTT. Protein sequence: CASSEGDSSPLHF. V is TRBV10-2 and J is TRBJ1-6, with 7 positions matching TRBD1. Germline V gene sequence: CDR1 WSHSY, CDR2 SAAADI. Trimming cost V 2 bases and J 9 bases; bases outside gene matches: 1. CDR3 length equals 13 residues.

V usage is TRBV30 and J usage is TRBJ1-1; D possibly corresponds to TRBD1 (6 bases). Germline CDR1 is GTSNPN and CDR2 is SVGIG (reference sequence). CDR3 length: 14 amino acids. The ends were cut back, 4 bases at V and 2 bases at J, with 14 bases in the middle. CDR3: CAWNRGGPNTEAFF. CDR3 bases: TGTGCCTGGAATAGGGGGGGACCTAACACTGAAGCTTTCTTT.

In its sample, this clonotype was seen a few times. The chain links TRBV5-6 to TRBJ2-5; D might be TRBD2 (7 bases). The CDR3 is 16 residues long. V lost 4 bases, J lost 2 bases, and 18 bases lay in between. Germline V lookup: CDR1 SGHDT, CDR2 YYEEEE. CDR3 protein: CASSPQGRGLQETQYF. As DNA, the CDR3 is TGTGCCAGCAGCCCACAGGGAAGGGGACTACAAGAGACCCAGTACTTC.

This clonotype was seen a handful of times. This chain joins TRBV15 and TRBJ1-5, with 9 bases lining up with TRBD1. This CDR3 comprises 15 residues. Trimming cost V 6 bases and J 3 bases; bases outside gene matches: 6. In germline, CDR1 is LNHNV, CDR2 YYDKDF (reference sequence). The CDR3 bases are TGTGCCACCAGAGGACAGGGGCTTACCAATCAGCCCCAGCATTTT. Encoded protein: CATRGQGLTNQPQHF.

This clonotype was counted a few times. The chain has TRBV15 and TRBJ2-7; D perhaps matches TRBD1 (6 bases). CDR3 size: 14 residues. Germline V gives CDR1 LNHNV, CDR2 YYDKDF (reference sequence). The ends were cut back, 0 bases at V and 3 bases at J, with 9 bases in the middle. CDR3 sequence: CATSRDRGFYEQYF. CDR3 bases: TGTGCCACCAGCAGAGATAGGGGGTTCTACGAGCAGTACTTC. Drawing the rest from reference TRBV15 and TRBJ2-7, the complete variable domain is DAMVIQNPRYQVTQFGKPVTLSCSQTLNHNVMYWYQQKSSQAPKLLFHYYDKDFNNEADTPDNFQSRRPNTSFCFLDIRSPGLGDTAMYLCATSRDRGFYEQYFGPGTRLTVT.

This clonotype turned up a few times. The CDR3 DNA sequence: TGTGCCAGCAGTGACTCCCCCCTGAACACTGAAGCTTTCTTT. It specifies CASSDSPLNTEAFF. This sequence joins TRBV12-3 or TRBV12-4 and TRBJ1-1; D is unclear. The CDR3 is 14 residues long. Trimming cost V 5 bases and J 0 bases, with 10 bases left between them.

This clonotype was seen only a few times. The J gene is TRBJ1-2, the V gene TRBV6-5; TRBD1 matches at 8 bases. Germline lookup yields CDR1 MNHEY and CDR2 SVGAGI. This CDR3 spans 17 amino acids. The V segment lost 4 bases and the J segment 2 bases; nucleotides outside the gene matches: 12. CDR3 sequence: CASSSGTGPSKNYGYTF. In nucleotides, the CDR3 is TGTGCCAGCAGTTCCGGGACAGGACCATCAAAAAACTATGGCTACACCTTC.

This clonotype was detected ten times or more. The chain is built from TRBV7-8 and TRBJ1-5; possible D gene TRBD1, 6 bases. The CDR3 contains 15 residues. The germline V gene has CDR1 SGHVS and CDR2 FQNEAQ. V lost 5 bases, J lost 7 bases, and 18 bases lay in between. This CDR3 reads CASSPGLGARQPQHF. CDR3 DNA: TGTGCCAGCAGCCCGGGGTTGGGGGCGAGGCAGCCCCAGCATTTT.

This chain uses TRBV7-6 with TRBJ2-5, with 10 bases matching TRBD1. Unmatched junction bases numbered 15, after V lost 4 bases and J lost 1 base. From germline, CDR1 is SGHVS and CDR2 FNYEAQ. This CDR3 has 19 amino acids. The CDR3 loop reads CASSSDHVRDRGPQETQYF. In nucleotides, the CDR3 is TGTGCCAGCAGCTCAGATCATGTCCGGGACAGGGGACCCCAAGAGACCCAGTACTTC. The variable domain in full, completed from reference TRBV7-6 and TRBJ2-5, reads GAGVSQSPRYKVTKRGQDVALRCDPISGHVSLYWYRQALGQGPEFLTYFNYEAQQDKSGLPNDRFSAERPEGSISTLTIQRTEQRDSAMYRCASSSDHVRDRGPQETQYFGPGTRLLVL.

The chain combines TRBV19 with TRBJ1-6, with a weak D call TRBD1 (5 bases). The germline V and J ends were trimmed by 8 bases and 8 bases, with 19 bases remaining between them. Germline CDR1 LNHDA, CDR2 SQIVND (reference sequence). The CDR3 loop spans 15 amino acids. The DNA of the CDR3 is TGTGCCAGTCAAACGAGGCTAGGGGATTATTCACCCCTCCACTTT. Residues: CASQTRLGDYSPLHF.

This clonotype was picked up a small number of times. The chain employs TRBV7-3 and TRBJ2-2; TRBD2 matches 8 bases. This CDR3 contains 15 residues. After removal of 5 bases from V and 5 bases from J, the junction contained 7 bases not matched to a gene. Germline CDR1 SGHTA, CDR2 FQGTGA. Written as DNA, the CDR3 is TGTGCCAGCAGCATCGGGGGGGCGAGGACCGGGGAGCTGTTTTTT. It specifies CASSIGGARTGELFF. The variable domain in full, with the rest retrieved from reference TRBV7-3 and TRBJ2-2, is GAGVSQTPSNKVTEKGKYVELRCDPISGHTALYWYRQSLGQGPEFLIYFQGTGAADDSGLPNDRFFAVRPEGSVSTLKIQRTERGDSAVYLCASSIGGARTGELFFGEGSRLTVL.

This clonotype was observed a few times. The chain links TRBV24-1 to TRBJ1-5; D call uncertain. V dropped 2 bases and J dropped 0 bases, with 10 bases sitting between them. CDR1 is KGHDR and CDR2 is SFDVKD in the germline V gene. This CDR3 contains 16 residues. CDR3 sequence: CATSDSWAISNQPQHF. The CDR3 region has the DNA TGTGCCACCAGTGATTCGTGGGCGATTAGCAATCAGCCCCAGCATTTT.

This chain links TRBV6-8 with TRBJ2-3; 9 bases are shared with TRBD1. CDR1 and CDR2 from the germline V gene are MNHGY and SAAAGT. CDR3 length: 13 amino acids. After removal of 6 bases from V and 7 bases from J, the junction contained 5 bases not matched to a gene. In DNA, the CDR3 is TGTGCCAGCAGCCGGGACAGGGCCTATACGCAGTATTTT. This encodes CASSRDRAYTQYF.

This rearrangement joins TRBV7-2 to TRBJ2-1; D is uncertain. The CDR3 length is 15 residues. V dropped 5 bases and J dropped 2 bases, with 13 bases sitting between them. The germline CDR1 and CDR2 sequences are SGHTA and FQGNSA. CDR3 nucleotide sequence: TGTGCCAGCAGCGATGTGGTGGTCACCTACAATGAGCAGTTCTTC. Amino acids: CASSDVVVTYNEQFF.

The V gene is TRBV9, the J gene TRBJ1-6, with no clear D. V was trimmed by 0 bases and J by 7 bases, leaving 14 bases between them. This CDR3 is built from 16 residues. Germline V CDR1 and CDR2: SGDLS, YYNGEE. The CDR3 DNA reads as TGTGCCAGCAGCGTAGGGACTTTGCCCGGGAATTCACCCCTCCACTTT. Its translation is CASSVGTLPGNSPLHF.

The rearrangement uses TRBV12-3 or TRBV12-4 and TRBJ1-2, with D unresolved. This CDR3 has 15 amino acids. Trimming stripped 3 bases from V and 8 bases from J, with 19 bases between. The CDR3 DNA reads as TGTGCCAGCAGTTTTCTGATTAGTCCCATGGGGGGCTACACCTTC. Translated: CASSFLISPMGGYTF.

With regard to this clonotype: Being one base from a much bigger clone, this may be a read error. The rearrangement links TRBV7-2 to TRBJ2-7; 10 bases map to TRBD1. In germline, CDR1 is SGHTA, CDR2 FQGNSA. This CDR3 contains 14 residues. CDR3 amino acids: CVSGPGQGTYEQYF. The DNA for the CDR3 is TGTGTCAGCGGACCGGGACAGGGGACCTACGAGCAGTACTTC.

The sample holds a few counts of this clonotype. V is TRBV7-9 and J is TRBJ1-2, with 10 bases identical to TRBD1. Germline trimming cut 4 bases from V and 4 bases from J; bases unmatched to any gene: 15. Germline V gene sequence: CDR1 SEHNR, CDR2 FQNEAQ (reference sequence). CDR3 length: 18 amino acids. The CDR3 loop is CASSSPGTGVLFFYGYTF. The CDR3 nucleotides read TGTGCCAGCAGCTCTCCGGGGACAGGGGTATTATTTTTCTATGGCTACACCTTC.

In this sample, this clonotype turned up a few times. The rearrangement uses TRBV6-5 and TRBJ1-1, with TRBD1 matching 9 bases. J was trimmed by 6 bases and V by 6 bases; bases with no gene match: 8. Germline values: CDR1 MNHEY, CDR2 SVGAGI. The CDR3 loop spans 14 amino acids. The CDR3 loop is CASRGVGQGSEAFF. In DNA form, the CDR3 reads TGTGCCAGCAGAGGGGTGGGACAGGGTTCTGAAGCTTTCTTT.

J is TRBJ2-2 and V is TRBV11-2, with TRBD2 matching 9 bases. CDR1 is SGHAT, CDR2 FQNNGV, per germline. With 2 bases clipped from V and 4 bases from J, the junction kept 2 bases outside the gene matches. The CDR3 contains 15 residues. Here the CDR3 reads CASSLQAGGTGELFF. The DNA for the CDR3 is TGTGCCAGCAGCTTACAAGCGGGGGGCACCGGGGAGCTGTTTTTT.

The chain joins TRBV6-2 or TRBV6-3 to TRBJ2-3, with D perhaps matching TRBD1 or TRBD2 (5 bases each). The germline V gene encodes CDR1 MNHEY and CDR2 SVGEGT. V was cut by 2 bases and J by 4 bases, with 13 bases left in between. The CDR3 sequence is 15 residues long. In DNA form, the CDR3 reads TGTGCCAGCAGTTACGGGGGACCGTCGTCAGATACGCAGTATTTT. This encodes CASSYGGPSSDTQYF.

The chain employs TRBV6-2 or TRBV6-3 and TRBJ2-7; TRBD2 aligns across 11 bases. The trim removed 5 bases at V and 7 bases at J, leaving 13 bases unmatched. Germline V gives CDR1 MNHEY, CDR2 SVGEGT. This CDR3 spans 16 amino acids. This CDR3 reads CASSVHSERTSGEQYF. Written as DNA, the CDR3 is TGTGCCAGCAGTGTTCACAGCGAACGGACTAGCGGGGAGCAGTACTTC.

This clonotype was found many times. The chain uses TRBV12-3 or TRBV12-4 and TRBJ2-1; 12 bases map to TRBD2. This CDR3 is 18 amino acids long. V shed 0 bases and J 2 bases; nucleotides not matched to a gene: 5. CDR3: CASSLASWTSGAYNEQFF. The DNA of the CDR3 is TGTGCCAGCAGTTTAGCCTCCTGGACTAGCGGGGCCTACAATGAGCAGTTCTTC.

The table lists this clonotype with many counts. The rearrangement uses TRBV29-1 and TRBJ1-1; no clear D. This CDR3 has 13 amino acids. V lost 1 base, J lost 0 bases, and 6 bases lay in between. CDR1 and CDR2 (germline): SQVTM, ANQGSEA. The CDR3 sequence is CSVEGRLNTEAFF. CDR3 in DNA: TGCAGCGTTGAAGGAAGACTGAACACTGAAGCTTTCTTT.

This clonotype was counted once. The rearrangement uses TRBV6-6 and TRBJ2-3; D gene unclear. CDR1 MNHNY and CDR2 SVGAGI come from the germline V gene (reference sequence). The CDR3 runs 17 residues. Trimming stripped 0 bases from V and 1 base from J, with 14 bases between. The CDR3 region has the DNA TGTGCCAGCAGTTACTCTAGTCGGCTTTGGGGCACAGATACGCAGTATTTT. It codes for CASSYSSRLWGTDTQYF.

The CDR3 sequence is CASSLSRQRSQETQYF. DNA for the CDR3: TGTGCCAGCAGCTTGTCGAGACAGAGGTCCCAAGAGACCCAGTACTTC. The chain couples TRBV5-4 to TRBJ2-5; possibly TRBD1 for D (5 bases). The length of the CDR3 is 16 residues. Per germline, CDR1 SGHNT and CDR2 YYREEE (reference sequence). Between the trimmed V and J ends, which lost 1 base and 1 base, there was a span of 14 bases.